These 4 T cell receptor beta chains came from one sample sequenced in a study of siplizumab effects on memory and regulatory T cells. Sequencing used immunoSEQ multiplex PCR; TCRdb keeps in-frame clones, though not all of them. The sample yields some 62,000 clones, about 80% seen once. The specimen was memory CD4+ T cells sorted from blood. The receptors stem from a human donor in good health.

This clone was recorded once. The chain joins TRBV5-5 to TRBJ2-3; D unresolved. V was clipped by 0 bases and J by 6 bases, with 14 bases between them. The length of the CDR3 is 15 residues. CDR1 SGHKS and CDR2 YYEKEE come from the germline V gene (reference sequence). The CDR3 loop reads CASSLVGNPTDTQYF. DNA for the CDR3: TGTGCCAGCAGCTTGGTAGGTAATCCAACCGATACGCAGTATTTT.

The rearrangement uses TRBV5-6 and TRBJ2-7; 10 bases line up with TRBD2. V lost 3 bases to trimming and J lost 0 bases; unmatched junction nucleotides: 3. Germline lookup yields CDR1 SGHDT and CDR2 YYEEEE. This CDR3 has 15 amino acids. CDR3 residues: CASSSSGGSSYEQYF. The CDR3 DNA reads as TGTGCCAGCAGCTCTAGCGGGGGAAGCTCCTACGAGCAGTACTTC.

The chain couples TRBV6-5 to TRBJ1-2; D unresolved. CDR1 is MNHEY and CDR2 is SVGAGI in the germline V gene. The CDR3 length is 16 residues. Trimming took off 0 bases at V and 4 bases at J, with 15 bases between the two ends. CDR3: CASSYSYTPEGYGYTF. As DNA, the CDR3 is TGTGCCAGCAGTTACTCCTATACACCGGAAGGCTATGGCTACACCTTC.

V is TRBV5-1 and J is TRBJ1-4; the match to TRBD1 covers 7 bases. CDR3 length: 15 amino acids. J was trimmed by 5 bases and V by 4 bases; bases with no gene match: 8. Germline V gene data show CDR1 as SGHRS and CDR2 as YFSETQ. CDR3 in amino acids: CASSQQTGNNEKLFF. The CDR3 bases are TGCGCCAGCAGCCAGCAGACAGGGAACAATGAAAAACTGTTTTTT.